This entry describes one T cell receptor (beta chain). Its antigen remains undetermined. Nothing much larger sits one base from this clone, and base qualities are not available. This specimen belongs to a study of blood T cell repertoires in COVID-19 (dated by TCRdb to 2020 to 2021). A note on the overall study: The collaborator samples originated in the United States, Italy and Spain and spanned the acute and convalescent phases of COVID-19. The prospective study material was composed of cDNA or gDNA derived from T cells, B-cell-depleted T cells, or PBMCs. Subjects who had been exposed to COVID-19, were actively infected with it, or had recovered from it provided the deeply sampled blood TCRbeta repertoires that made up the dataset. The repertoires were released in a freely available public database meant as a resource for research on the immune response to SARS-CoV-2. The samples were drawn from two sources: the first 160 participants of the ongoing ImmuneRACE study, and 950 to 1,500 subjects contributed by 6 global collaborators. The sample metadata nearly always contained a de-identified subject ID, COVID-19 status, age in years and sex. Where available, HLA class I and class II types were taken from metadata supplied by the sample provider and were not determined by assay-based typing.

TCRbeta CDR3 regions were amplified from genomic DNA using the immunoSEQ Assay, a bias-controlled multiplex PCR. Regarding the original processing steps: Within the assay, amplification of reference gene primers was used to estimate how many nucleated cells each sample contained. To quantify the absolute abundance of each unique TCRbeta CDR3 rearrangement, sequence reads were collapsed and filtered. For each sample, productive Simpson clonality was calculated as the square root of Simpson's diversity index over productive rearrangements. In TCRdb, the immuneACCESS table is reduced to in-frame sequences with V and J assigned. These tables do not hold every clone; where another copy was compared, an unresolved V gene accounts for under half, and the others remain unexplained. Clone size and V and J calls were adopted from that table, with D and trimming inferred from the DNA. Recorded for this sample are around 150,000 clones; 75% to 90% of them occurred a single time. The ten largest clonotypes hold roughly 11% of the sample.

The CDR3 runs 15 amino acids, cysteine and phenylalanine included. Just CDR3 DNA is preserved here, 45 bases in frame from base 1. V is shortened by 4 bases, J by 4 bases, and the region joining them spans 13 bases. CDR1 and CDR2, looked up from the germline V gene (reference sequence), are SEHNR and FQNEAQ. Each collaborating institution followed its own protocols to collect whole blood in K2EDTA tubes. For TCRbeta analysis, collaborators shipped samples as frozen whole blood, isolated PBMCs, or DNA extracted from either of those sample types. Broad study findings and their caveats: Clinical and demographic metadata were provided uncurated, with the amount varying by source and participant.

The V and J segments used are TRBV7-9 and TRBJ1-4; no confident D gene assignment can be made. Sequenced: peripheral blood. The receptor's source is a human donor in a cohort sampled during active COVID-19. Here is the DNA: TGTGCCAGCAGCTCGGAGGGAGGATTTAATGAAAAACTGTTTTTT. Translated, it reads CASSSEGGFNEKLFF.